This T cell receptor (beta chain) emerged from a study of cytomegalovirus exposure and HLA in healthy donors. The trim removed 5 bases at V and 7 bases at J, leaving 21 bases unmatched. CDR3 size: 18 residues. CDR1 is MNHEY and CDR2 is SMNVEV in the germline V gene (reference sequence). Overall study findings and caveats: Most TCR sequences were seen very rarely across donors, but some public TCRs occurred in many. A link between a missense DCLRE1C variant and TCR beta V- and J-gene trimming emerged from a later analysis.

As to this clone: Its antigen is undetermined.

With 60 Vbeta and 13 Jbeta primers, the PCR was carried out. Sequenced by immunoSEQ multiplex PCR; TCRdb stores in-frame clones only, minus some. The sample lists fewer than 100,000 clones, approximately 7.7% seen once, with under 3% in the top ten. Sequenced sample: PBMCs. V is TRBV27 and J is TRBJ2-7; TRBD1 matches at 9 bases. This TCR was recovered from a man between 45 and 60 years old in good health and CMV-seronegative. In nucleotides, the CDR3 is TGTGCCAGCAGTCCACTCTATCGGATCCGGGACAGGGTGCATGAGCAGTACTTC. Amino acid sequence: CASSPLYRIRDRVHEQYF.